A selection of T cell receptor beta chains follows, all from one sample in a study of T cells after yellow fever vaccination. TCRdb re-called the 5' RACE reads through MiXCR, storing one row per CDR3 protein. This table holds about 200,000 distinct CDR3 sequences, 3.2% found once. The sequencing used CD4+ T cells sorted from PBMCs, collected 10 days after the yellow fever booster vaccination. These receptors all come from a man in his late teens or twenties who received the YFV17D yellow fever vaccine. CDR3s leave out the opening cysteine and the closing phenylalanine or tryptophan. The size entry is marked missing in some rows and otherwise reads once, few, many or a size class.

v_call	clone_size	j_call	cdr3_aa
TRBV27	few	TRBJ1-1	ASSLWGNDLNTEAF
TRBV6-6	many	TRBJ1-1	ASSPPGGVNTEAF
TRBV3-1	NA	TRBJ2-7	ASSYRPGLAYEQY
TRBV20-1	NA	TRBJ2-5	SARTSGGPQETQY
TRBV5-5	many	TRBJ2-2	ASSPARGRGNTGELF
TRBV7-9	many	TRBJ2-7	ASSPQSGYEQY
TRBV6-5	many	TRBJ2-3	ASRSDRGRTDTQY
TRBV20-1	few	TRBJ1-2	SATGRPRTSYGYT
TRBV20-1	few	TRBJ1-6	SARDPARGPVSPLH
TRBV18	many	TRBJ1-4	ASSPDRGSNEKLF
TRBV5-1	many	TRBJ1-1	ASSHGTGDAKAEAF
TRBV18	NA	TRBJ1-2	ASSPSDTLHGYT
TRBV7-2	many	TRBJ2-3	ASSLVGGTLTDTQY
TRBV4-3	NA	TRBJ1-2	ASSQEGFGQAIAYGYT
TRBV29-1	many	TRBJ1-1	SAGRENTEAF
TRBV19	NA	TRBJ2-1	ASSSGQGRSYNEQF
TRBV10-3	NA	TRBJ2-3	AISVQGADTQY
TRBV23-1	many	TRBJ2-1	ASSALGGGYNEQF
TRBV10-3	NA	TRBJ2-5	AISGRGFQETQY
TRBV6-1	many	TRBJ1-2	ASLGPGQGGESHYGYT
TRBV6-5	many	TRBJ2-6	ASSYSGSGANVLT
TRBV10-3	many	TRBJ1-1	AITPNLNTEAF
TRBV21-1	many	TRBJ1-2	ASFIMVRLSYGYT
TRBV5-1	few	TRBJ1-5	ASSLQGAGNQPQH
TRBV5-1	many	TRBJ2-2	ASSYNRGELF
TRBV7-6	many	TRBJ2-1	ASSTGTSSYNEQF
TRBV4-3	many	TRBJ2-3	ASSQGNRRGTDTQY
TRBV5-1	few	TRBJ2-3	ASSLVLATDTQY
TRBV12-3/TRBV12-4	NA	TRBJ2-2	ASSLLPLAGSAGELF
TRBV6-2/TRBV6-3	few	TRBJ2-3	ASKHGANTDTQY
TRBV6-5	many	TRBJ1-3	ASSYSEGNTIY
TRBV20-1	few	TRBJ2-7	SASVSPREVYEQY
TRBV10-3	many	TRBJ2-7	AISESGEQY
TRBV7-2	many	TRBJ2-5	ASSLRPVQETQY
TRBV7-2	few	TRBJ2-1	ASSPTLNEQF
TRBV29-1	few	TRBJ2-1	SVEGAATWPYNEQF
TRBV6-6	NA	TRBJ2-5	ASRRQGAMETQY
TRBV20-1	NA	TRBJ2-2	SARDRRRGGSGELF
TRBV6-2/TRBV6-3	many	TRBJ1-4	ASSYSTGPEKLF
TRBV19	few	TRBJ1-1	ASRSRQGGTEAF